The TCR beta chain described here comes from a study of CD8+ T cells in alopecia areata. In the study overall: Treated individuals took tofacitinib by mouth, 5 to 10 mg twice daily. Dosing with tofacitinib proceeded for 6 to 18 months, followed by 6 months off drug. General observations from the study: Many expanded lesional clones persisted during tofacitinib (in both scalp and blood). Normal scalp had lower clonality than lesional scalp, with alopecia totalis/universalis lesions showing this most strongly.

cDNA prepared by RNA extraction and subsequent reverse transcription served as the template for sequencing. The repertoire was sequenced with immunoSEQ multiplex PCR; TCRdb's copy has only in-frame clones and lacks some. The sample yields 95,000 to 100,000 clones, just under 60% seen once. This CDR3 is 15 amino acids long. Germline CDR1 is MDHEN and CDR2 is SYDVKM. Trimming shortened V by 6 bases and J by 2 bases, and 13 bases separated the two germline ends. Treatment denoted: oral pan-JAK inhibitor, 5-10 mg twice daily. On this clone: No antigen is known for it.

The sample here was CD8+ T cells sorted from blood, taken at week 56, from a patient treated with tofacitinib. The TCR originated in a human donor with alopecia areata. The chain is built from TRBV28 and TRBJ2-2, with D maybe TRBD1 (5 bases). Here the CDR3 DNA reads TGTGCCAGCAGGACCAGGGCATCCAACACCGGGGAGCTGTTTTTT. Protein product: CASRTRASNTGELFF. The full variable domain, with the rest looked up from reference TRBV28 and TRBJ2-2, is DVKVTQSSRYLVKRTGEKVFLECVQDMDHENMFWYRQDPGLGLRLIYFSYDVKMKEKGDIPEGYSVSREKKERFSLILESASTNQTSMYLCASRTRASNTGELFFGEGSRLTVL.